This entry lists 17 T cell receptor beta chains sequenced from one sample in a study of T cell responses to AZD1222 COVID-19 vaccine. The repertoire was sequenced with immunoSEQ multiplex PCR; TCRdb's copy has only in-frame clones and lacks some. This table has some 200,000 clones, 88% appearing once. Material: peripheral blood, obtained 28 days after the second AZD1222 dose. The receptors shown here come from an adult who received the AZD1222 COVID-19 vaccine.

The DNA of the CDR3 is TGTGCCAGTAGTAGGCCACCGGGACTGGGCTACAATGAGCAGTTCTTC. Translating gives CASSRPPGLGYNEQFF. The chain is built from TRBV19 and TRBJ2-1; D may be TRBD2 (6 bases). Germline loops: CDR1 LNHDA, CDR2 SQIVND (reference sequence). V lost 4 bases and J lost 3, with 16 bases in between. This CDR3 is built from 16 residues.

In DNA form, the CDR3 reads TGTGCCAGCAGCAGAGGGGTCCTTGGCACAGATACGCAGTATTTT. Residues: CASSRGVLGTDTQYF. V is TRBV7-9 and J is TRBJ2-3; D is tentatively TRBD1 or TRBD2 (5 bases each). Per the germline V gene, CDR1 is SEHNR and CDR2 is FQNEAQ (reference sequence). V dropped 5 bases and J dropped 1 base, with 13 bases sitting between them. The CDR3 extends over 15 amino acids.

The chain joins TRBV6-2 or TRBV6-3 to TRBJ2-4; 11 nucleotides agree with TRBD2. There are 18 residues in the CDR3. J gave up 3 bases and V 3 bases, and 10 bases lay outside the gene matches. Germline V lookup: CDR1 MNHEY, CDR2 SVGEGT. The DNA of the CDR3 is TGTGCCAGCAGTTATGCTAGTAGCGGGAGGGCCGTCAAAAACATTCAGTACTTC. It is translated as CASSYASSGRAVKNIQYF.

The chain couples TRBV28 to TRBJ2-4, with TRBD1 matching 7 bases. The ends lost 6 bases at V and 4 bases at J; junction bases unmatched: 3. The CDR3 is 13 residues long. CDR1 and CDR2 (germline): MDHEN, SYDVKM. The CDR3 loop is CASRSGQKNIQYF. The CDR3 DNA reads TGTGCCAGCAGATCGGGACAGAAAAACATTCAGTACTTC.

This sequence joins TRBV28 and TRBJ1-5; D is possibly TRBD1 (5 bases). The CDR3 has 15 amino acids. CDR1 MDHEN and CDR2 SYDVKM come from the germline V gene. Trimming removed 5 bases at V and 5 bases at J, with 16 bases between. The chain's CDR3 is CASSPRGRVYQPQHF. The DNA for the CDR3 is TGTGCCAGCAGTCCGCGAGGCAGGGTCTATCAGCCCCAGCATTTT.

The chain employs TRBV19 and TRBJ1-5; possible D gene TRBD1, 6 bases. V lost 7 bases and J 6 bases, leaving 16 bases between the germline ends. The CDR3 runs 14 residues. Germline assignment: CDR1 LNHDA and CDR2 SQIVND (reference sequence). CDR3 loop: CASTLLQGGQPQHF. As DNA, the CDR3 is TGTGCCAGTACTCTCCTACAGGGCGGTCAGCCCCAGCATTTT.

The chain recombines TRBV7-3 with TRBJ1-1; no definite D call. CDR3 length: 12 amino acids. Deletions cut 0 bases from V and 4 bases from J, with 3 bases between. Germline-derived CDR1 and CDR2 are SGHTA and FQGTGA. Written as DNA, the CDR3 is TGTGCCAGCAGCTTAACTGGCACTGAAGCTTTCTTT. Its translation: CASSLTGTEAFF.

For the CDR3, the DNA is TGTGCCAGCAGCCTATCCAGCGGGAGGGCCCGTGTCACCGGGGAGCTGTTTTTT. This encodes CASSLSSGRARVTGELFF. The chain carries TRBV11-3 and TRBJ2-2, with 10 bases fitting TRBD2. V was pared by 5 bases and J by 4 bases, with 13 bases of the junction left unmatched. Germline CDR1 and CDR2: SGHNT and YENEEA. The CDR3 spans 18 residues.

The chain's CDR3 is CASSLASTGNTIYF. The CDR3 region has the DNA TGCGCCAGCAGCTTGGCCAGCACTGGAAACACCATATATTTT. This chain links TRBV5-1 with TRBJ1-3; no definite D call. Germline CDR1 is SGHRS and CDR2 is YFSETQ. The ends were cut back, 0 bases at V and 2 bases at J, with 6 bases in the middle. The CDR3 has 14 amino acids.

The CDR3 DNA reads as TGTGCCAGCAGTACCCCTCAGGGCTACGAGCAGTACTTC. It encodes CASSTPQGYEQYF. The rearrangement joins TRBV27 to TRBJ2-7, with a possible D match to TRBD1 (5 bases). CDR3 length equals 13 residues. The germline V and J ends were trimmed by 5 bases and 3 bases, with 11 bases remaining between them. Looked up from germline, CDR1 is MNHEY and CDR2 is SMNVEV (reference sequence).

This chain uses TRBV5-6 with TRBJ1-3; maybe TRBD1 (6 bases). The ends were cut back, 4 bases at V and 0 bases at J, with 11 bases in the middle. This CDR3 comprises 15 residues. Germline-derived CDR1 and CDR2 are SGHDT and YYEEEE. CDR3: CASSPQGVSGNTIYF. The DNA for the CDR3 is TGTGCCAGCAGCCCACAGGGCGTCTCTGGAAACACCATATATTTT.

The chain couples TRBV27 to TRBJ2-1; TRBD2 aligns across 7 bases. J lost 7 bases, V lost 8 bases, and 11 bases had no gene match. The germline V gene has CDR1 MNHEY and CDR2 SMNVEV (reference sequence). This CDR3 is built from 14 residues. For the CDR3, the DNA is TGTGCCAGCCTAGGGAGGGTAACTAGTAATGAGCAGTTCTTC. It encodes CASLGRVTSNEQFF.

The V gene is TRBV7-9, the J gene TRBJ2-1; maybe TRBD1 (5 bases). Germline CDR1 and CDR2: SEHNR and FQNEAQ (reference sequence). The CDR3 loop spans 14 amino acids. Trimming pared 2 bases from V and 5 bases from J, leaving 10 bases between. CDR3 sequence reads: CASSLRQGHNEQFF. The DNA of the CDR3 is TGTGCCAGCAGCTTACGGCAGGGCCACAATGAGCAGTTCTTC.

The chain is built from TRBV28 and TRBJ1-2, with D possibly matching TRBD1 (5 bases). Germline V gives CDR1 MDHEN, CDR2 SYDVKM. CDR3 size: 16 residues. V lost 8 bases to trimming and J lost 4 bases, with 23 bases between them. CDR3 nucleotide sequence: TGTGCCAGCGCCGGGGCGGAGGCCCTTGGTCCCTATGGCTACACCTTC. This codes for CASAGAEALGPYGYTF.

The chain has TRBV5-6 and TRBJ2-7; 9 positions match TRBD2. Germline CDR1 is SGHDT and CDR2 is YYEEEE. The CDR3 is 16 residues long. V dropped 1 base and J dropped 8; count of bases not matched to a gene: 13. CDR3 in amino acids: CASSLRPSGIAGQQYF. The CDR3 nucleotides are TGTGCCAGCAGCTTGAGGCCTAGCGGGATTGCCGGGCAGCAGTACTTC. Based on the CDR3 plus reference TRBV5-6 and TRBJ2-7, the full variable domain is DAGVTQSPTHLIKTRGQQVTLRCSPKSGHDTVSWYQQALGQGPQFIFQYYEEEERQRGNFPDRFSGHQFPNYSSELNVNALLLGDSALYLCASSLRPSGIAGQQYFGPGTRLTVT.

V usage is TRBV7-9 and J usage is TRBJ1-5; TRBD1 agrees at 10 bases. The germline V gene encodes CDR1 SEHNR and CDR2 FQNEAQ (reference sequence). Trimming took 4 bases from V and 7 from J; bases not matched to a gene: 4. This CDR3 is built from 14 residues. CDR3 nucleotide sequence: TGTGCCAGCAGCTCGGGACAGGGGTGGCAGCCCCAGCATTTT. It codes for CASSSGQGWQPQHF.

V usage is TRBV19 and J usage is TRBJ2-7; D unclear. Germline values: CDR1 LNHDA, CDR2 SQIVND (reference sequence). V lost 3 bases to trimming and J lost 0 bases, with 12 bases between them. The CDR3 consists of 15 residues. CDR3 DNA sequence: TGTGCCAGTAGTATTGGTGCGGATTCCTCCTACGAGCAGTACTTC. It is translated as CASSIGADSSYEQYF. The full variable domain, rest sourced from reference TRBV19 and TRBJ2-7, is DGGITQSPKYLFRKEGQNVTLSCEQNLNHDAMYWYRQDPGQGLRLIYYSQIVNDFQKGDIAEGYSVSREKKESFPLTVTSAQKNPTAFYLCASSIGADSSYEQYFGPGTRLTVT.